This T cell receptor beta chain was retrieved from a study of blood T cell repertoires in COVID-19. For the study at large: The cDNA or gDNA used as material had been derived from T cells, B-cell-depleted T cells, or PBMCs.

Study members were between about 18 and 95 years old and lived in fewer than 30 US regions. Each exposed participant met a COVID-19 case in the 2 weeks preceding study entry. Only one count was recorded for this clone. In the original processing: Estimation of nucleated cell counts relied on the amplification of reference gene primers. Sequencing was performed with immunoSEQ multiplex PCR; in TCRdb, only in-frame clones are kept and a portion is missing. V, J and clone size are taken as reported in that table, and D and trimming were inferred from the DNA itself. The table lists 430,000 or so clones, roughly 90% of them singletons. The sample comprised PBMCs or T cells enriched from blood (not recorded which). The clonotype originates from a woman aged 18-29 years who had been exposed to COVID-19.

The CDR3 reads CASSGTVAWQETQYF. CDR3 in DNA: TGTGCCAGCAGCGGTACCGTGGCTTGGCAAGAGACCCAGTACTTC. The chain links TRBV9 to TRBJ2-5, with no clear D. The V end lost 3 bases, the J end lost 2 bases, and 14 bases lay between the germline ends. Germline loops: CDR1 SGDLS, CDR2 YYNGEE. This CDR3 comprises 15 residues.